Detailed here is one T cell receptor (beta chain). Profiling relied on immunoSEQ multiplex PCR, and the TCRdb table lists in-frame clones only, not all of them. The sample lists just over 150,000 clones, less than 85% occurring once. The CDR3 is 15 residues long. Germline CDR1 is MNHNY and CDR2 is SVGAGI (reference sequence). The V end was cut by 0 bases, the J end by 6 bases, with 13 bases between. The sample is drawn from a study of blood T cell repertoires in COVID-19. Study overall: The study drew acute and convalescent COVID-19 samples from the United States, Italy and Spain.

This sequence joins TRBV6-6 and TRBJ2-3, with a possible D match to TRBD1 (6 bases). The sample consisted of peripheral blood. The receptor was isolated from a human donor with acute or convalescent COVID-19. The donor label of this sample is uncertain. The CDR3 sequence is CASSYSAGGLDTQYF. The CDR3 DNA reads TGTGCCAGCAGTTACTCGGCTGGGGGCCTGGATACGCAGTATTTT.